A selection of T cell receptor beta chains follows, all from one sample in a study of T-cell reconstitution after alpha-beta-depleted transplantation in children. MiXCR, run by TCRdb on the PCR reads, gives a single entry per CDR3 protein. This sample has some 300,000 distinct CDR3 sequences; 10% occur once, and the top ten carry less than 8%. Sequenced here: PBMCs, sampled before TCRalphabeta/CD19-depleted stem cell transplant. Source of these receptors: a boy under two years old with acute myeloid leukemia, due to receive a stem cell transplant. Each CDR3 is given with its conserved first and last residue. The order of the fields is clone size, D gene, V gene, J gene, CDR3 protein, CDR3 DNA. The D gene is left open where the match is weak. Size is stated for part of the rows, as once, few or many counts, or as a class when the clone is expanded.

>many|TRBD2|TRBV11-2|TRBJ2-7
CASRWTSGYEQYF
TGTGCCAGCAGGTGGACTAGCGGGTACGAGCAGTACTTC
>many|NA|TRBV12-3/TRBV12-4|TRBJ1-4
CASSPDFREKLFF
TGTGCCAGCAGCCCGGACTTCAGGGAAAAACTGTTTTTT
>many|TRBD2|TRBV4-3|TRBJ2-1
CASSQDRSGSNNEQFF
TGCGCCAGCAGCCAAGACCGTAGCGGGAGTAACAATGAGCAGTTCTTC
>many|NA|TRBV7-9|TRBJ1-4
CASSSPSQGLNEKLFF
TGTGCCAGCAGCTCACCCTCTCAGGGCCTGAATGAAAAACTGTTTTTT
>many|NA|TRBV5-1|TRBJ1-2
CASSLEGGLDYGYTF
TGCGCCAGCAGCTTGGAGGGGGGATTGGACTATGGCTACACCTTC
>few|TRBD2|TRBV20-1|TRBJ2-1
CSARDFQGLSGSYNEQFF
TGCAGTGCTAGAGACTTCCAGGGTCTTAGCGGGAGTTACAATGAGCAGTTCTTC
>NA|NA|TRBV4-3|TRBJ2-7
CASSRYLGRYEQYF
TGCGCCAGCAGCCGATATCTAGGCCGCTACGAGCAGTACTTC
>many|TRBD2|TRBV5-1|TRBJ2-1
CASSFLGLALGNEQFF
TGCGCCAGCAGCTTTCTCGGACTAGCCCTGGGTAATGAGCAGTTCTTC
>many|NA|TRBV7-3|TRBJ2-7
CASSLTRVGEQYF
TGTGCCAGCAGCTTAACAAGAGTAGGCGAGCAGTACTTC
>many|TRBD1|TRBV6-1|TRBJ2-5
CASSPGQGTYQETQYF
TGTGCCAGCAGTCCAGGACAGGGGACCTACCAAGAGACCCAGTACTTC
>many|NA|TRBV7-8|TRBJ2-3
CASSPRESTDTQYF
TGTGCCAGCAGCCCAAGGGAGTCGACAGATACGCAGTATTTT
>many|NA|TRBV7-9|TRBJ2-7
CASSLFRGLRSYEQYF
TGTGCCAGCAGCTTATTTAGAGGACTGCGCTCCTACGAGCAGTACTTC
>many|NA|TRBV6-2/TRBV6-3|TRBJ2-4
CASSYSGRPLAKNIQYF
TGTGCCAGCAGTTACTCGGGGAGGCCTTTGGCCAAAAACATTCAGTACTTC
>many|NA|TRBV20-1|TRBJ2-7
CSARDAGSIYEQYF
TGCAGTGCTAGAGACGCAGGTTCCATCTACGAGCAGTACTTC
>few|TRBD2|TRBV6-1|TRBJ2-7
CASRGTSGRYEQYF
TGTGCCAGCAGAGGGACTAGCGGGAGGTACGAGCAGTACTTC
>NA|NA|TRBV20-1|TRBJ2-1
CSFTQGLHLSNNEQFF
TGCAGTTTCACCCAAGGTTTGCATTTAAGCAACAATGAGCAGTTCTTC
>NA|TRBD1|TRBV20-1|TRBJ2-7
CSARDGGTGTYEQYF
TGCAGTGCTAGAGATGGGGGGACAGGGACCTACGAGCAGTACTTC
>NA|NA|TRBV6-5|TRBJ2-7
CASSWGRSSYEQYF
TGTGCCAGCAGTTGGGGACGGAGCTCCTACGAGCAGTACTTC
>NA|NA|TRBV12-3/TRBV12-4|TRBJ2-6
CASSTFWGANVLTF
TGTGCCAGCAGTACCTTTTGGGGGGCCAACGTCCTGACTTTC
>many|NA|TRBV5-6|TRBJ2-4
CASSFGGKNIQYF
TGTGCCAGCAGCTTTGGCGGCAAAAACATTCAGTACTTC
>many|NA|TRBV7-2|TRBJ1-4
CASSLRGGLNEKLFF
TGTGCCAGCAGCTTACGGGGGGGCCTCAATGAAAAACTGTTTTTT
>many|TRBD1|TRBV6-5|TRBJ2-3
CASSYPKRQGDDTQYF
TGTGCCAGCAGTTACCCGAAGAGACAGGGGGATGATACGCAGTATTTT